This TCR beta chain was retrieved from a study of radiotherapy plus CTLA-4 blockade in lung cancer. Overall study results and limits: Strongest reported response predictors: early blood clone changes and post-radiation interferon-beta.

Using immunoSEQ multiplex PCR, the repertoire was profiled, and TCRdb retains in-frame clones only, with some absent. Found here are roughly 45,000 clones, about two thirds of them singletons; the top ten hold 20% to 25%. This clone appeared a few times. Its antigen is currently unknown. Germline-derived CDR1 and CDR2 are LNHDA and SQIVND (reference sequence). This CDR3 is built from 15 residues. V was clipped by 1 base and J by 2 bases; unmatched bases: 3. The source was peripheral blood, collected from a patient treated with radiotherapy plus ipilimumab. This chain connects TRBV19 to TRBJ2-3; 7 bases match TRBD1. This TCR was sampled from a human donor with non-small cell lung cancer who had a partial response to radiotherapy plus ipilimumab. The CDR3 reads CASSIGDRPTDTQYF. Written as DNA, the CDR3 is TGTGCCAGTAGTATAGGGGACAGACCCACAGATACGCAGTATTTT.